This T cell receptor (beta chain) was obtained from a study of T cells in localized non-small cell lung cancer. Here immunoSEQ multiplex PCR was the method, and the copy in TCRdb shows in-frame clones only, minus some. Of more than 12,000 clones in the sample, 85% to 90% were seen once. With regard to this clone: Its antigen remains unidentified.

General study points: When the top 100 tumor clones were examined, a median around 61 of them also appeared in the adjacent lung, which was paired and uninvolved. Among blood samples, higher T cell density accompanied longer overall survival. The tumor had only one region sequenced, so heterogeneity remains possible. Uninvolved adjacent lung had the highest recorded T cell clonality, with tumor below it.

Trimming took 2 bases from V and 1 from J, leaving 10 bases between them. The CDR3 covers 15 residues. Germline CDR1 is ENHRY and CDR2 is SYGVKD. The chain uses TRBV10-3 and TRBJ2-3; no clear D. The sample consisted of peripheral blood, taken before any cancer treatment. This TCR was recovered from a woman aged 35-75 years with stage I lung adenocarcinoma. CDR3 nucleotide sequence: TGTGCCATCAGTGAGCGGTTCCCACGCACAGATACGCAGTATTTT. This codes for CAISERFPRTDTQYF.